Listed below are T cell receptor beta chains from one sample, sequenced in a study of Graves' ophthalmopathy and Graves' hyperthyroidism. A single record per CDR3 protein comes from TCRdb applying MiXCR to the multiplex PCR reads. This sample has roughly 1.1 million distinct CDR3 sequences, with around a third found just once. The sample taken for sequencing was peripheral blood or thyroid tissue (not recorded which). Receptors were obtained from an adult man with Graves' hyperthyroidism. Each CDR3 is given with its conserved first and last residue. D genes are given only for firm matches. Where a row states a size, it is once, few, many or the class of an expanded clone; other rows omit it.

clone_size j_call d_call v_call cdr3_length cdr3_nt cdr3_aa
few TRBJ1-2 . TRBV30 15 TGTGCCTGGATCCCTACGTCCAGGGCGGCCTATGGCTACACCTTC CAWIPTSRAAYGYTF
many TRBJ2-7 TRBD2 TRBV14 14 TGTGCCAGCAGTCGACGCGGGAGACTCTACGAGCAGTACTTC CASSRRGRLYEQYF
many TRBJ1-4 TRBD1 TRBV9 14 TGTGCCAGCAGCGTGGGACAGTCGGGTGAAAAACTGTTTTTT CASSVGQSGEKLFF
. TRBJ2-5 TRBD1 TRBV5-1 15 TGCGCCAGCAGCATGGGACAGGGGGGGCGAGAGACCCAGTACTTC CASSMGQGGRETQYF
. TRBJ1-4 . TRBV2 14 TGTGCCAGCAGTTTCTACAGCGGTGAGGAAAAACTGTTTTTT CASSFYSGEEKLFF
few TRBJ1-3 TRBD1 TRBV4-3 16 TGCGCCAGCAGCGAAAGGGGGGGACAGCGGAGAAACACCATATATTTT CASSERGGQRRNTIYF
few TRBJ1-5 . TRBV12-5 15 TGTGCTAGTGCCGTTGGGCTGATGGGCAATCAGCCCCAGCATTTT CASAVGLMGNQPQHF
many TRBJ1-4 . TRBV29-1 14 TGCAGCGTCGAGAACGGGATGGAAAATGAAAAACTGTTTTTT CSVENGMENEKLFF
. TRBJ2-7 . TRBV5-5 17 TGTGCCAGCAGCGGAGGGGACCGGGACAGTAGCTCCTACGAGCAGTACTTC CASSGGDRDSSSYEQYF
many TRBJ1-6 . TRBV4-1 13 TGCGCCAGCAGCCAGAGTAATAATTCACCCCTCCACTTT CASSQSNNSPLHF
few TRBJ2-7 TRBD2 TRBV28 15 TGTGCCAGCAGTGGGGGTAGCGGGGGGATTTACGAGCAGTACTTC CASSGGSGGIYEQYF
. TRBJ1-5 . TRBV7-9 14 TGTGCCAGCAGCGCACGAGGGGGGGCCCAGCCCCAGCATTTT CASSARGGAQPQHF
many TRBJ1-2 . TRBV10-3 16 TGTGCCATCAGTGAGTCTAGTACAGGGAGGTACTATGGCTACACCTTC CAISESSTGRYYGYTF
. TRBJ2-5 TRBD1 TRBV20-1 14 TGCAGTGCCACCGACAGGGGGCGCAGGGAGACCCAGTACTTC CSATDRGRRETQYF
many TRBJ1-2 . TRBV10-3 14 TGTGCCATCAGTGACGGAGGGACTAACTATGGCTACACCTTC CAISDGGTNYGYTF
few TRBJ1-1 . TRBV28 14 TGTGCCAGCAGTTTAAATCCGGGGGCGATTGAAGCTTTCTTT CASSLNPGAIEAFF
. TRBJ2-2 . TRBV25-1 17 TGTGCCAGCAGTGCCGCGGTAAGGGAAAGTAACACCGGGGAGCTGTTTTTT CASSAAVRESNTGELFF
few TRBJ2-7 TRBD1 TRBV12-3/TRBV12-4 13 TGTGCCAGCAGCCGACAGGGTGGTGGGGAGCAGTACTTC CASSRQGGGEQYF
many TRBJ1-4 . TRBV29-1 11 . CSVEVGRGILF
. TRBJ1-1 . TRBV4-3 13 TGCGCCAGCAGCCAAGGTGACACCACTGAAGCTTTCTTT CASSQGDTTEAFF
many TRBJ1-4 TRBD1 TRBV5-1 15 TGCGCCAGCAGCTTCCAGGGGACAGCTAATGAAAAACTGTTTTTT CASSFQGTANEKLFF
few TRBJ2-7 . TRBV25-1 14 TGTGCCAGCAGCCTAGAAGTCTCTGTTTACGAGCAGTACTTC CASSLEVSVYEQYF
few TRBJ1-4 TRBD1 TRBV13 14 TGTGCCAGCAGCCAACGGGACAGTCGCGAAAAACTGTTTTTT CASSQRDSREKLFF
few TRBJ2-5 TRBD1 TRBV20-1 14 TGCAGTGCCGGGACAGGGGTTATTCAAGAGACCCAGTACTTC CSAGTGVIQETQYF